This T cell receptor beta chain was recorded in a study of CD8+ T cells in alopecia areata. At the level of the study: It was oral tofacitinib, at 5 to 10 mg twice daily, that treated patients received.

The treatment denotes: oral pan-JAK inhibitor, 5-10 mg twice daily. Peripheral blood samples and lesional scalp punch biopsies were obtained from alopecia areata patients. After isolation, RNA underwent reverse transcription to generate cDNA as the sequencing template. The table came from immunoSEQ multiplex PCR; TCRdb's copy has only in-frame clones and leaves some out. The sample lists under 200,000 clones, roughly 65% occurring once. The V gene's germline CDR1 is GTSNPN and CDR2 SVGIG (reference sequence). The V and J ends lost 0 bases and 1 base respectively, with 15 bases between them. This CDR3 contains 16 residues.

This sequence joins TRBV30 and TRBJ2-5, with TRBD1 as a possible D gene (7 bases). This specimen was CD4+ T cells sorted from blood, taken at week 4, from a patient treated with tofacitinib. The sequence came from a human donor with alopecia areata. For the CDR3, the DNA is TGTGCCTGGAGTGTCCGCAGGGGGGCTTCCCAAGAGACCCAGTACTTC. Its protein is CAWSVRRGASQETQYF.